These 27 T cell receptor beta chains were all obtained from the same sample, sequenced in a study of CD8+CD57+ T cells in acquired aplastic anemia. Genomic DNA was employed as the template in profiling TCR beta VDJ and CDR3. TCRdb re-called the reads through MiXCR, storing one row per CDR3 protein. The table records under 200,000 distinct CDR3 sequences, about 45% of them present only once. All sequencing subjects had displayed CD8+CD57+ cell expansion on flow cytometry. Sequencing used sorted CD4+, CD8+, or CD8+CD57+ T cells (not recorded which) from PBMCs. These receptors all come from a human donor with aplastic anemia.

The sample holds many counts of this clonotype. The genes are TRBV20-1 and TRBJ2-3; D is possibly TRBD1 or TRBD2 (7 bases each). The CDR3 totals 14 residues. Between the trimmed V and J ends, which lost 4 bases and 4 bases, there was a span of 15 bases. Germline CDR1 DFQATT, CDR2 SNEGSKA (reference sequence). The CDR3 coding sequence is TGCAGTGCTAACCCAGGGGGGGCCCCAGATACGCAGTATTTT. Amino acids: CSANPGGAPDTQYF.

In this sample, this clonotype turned up once. The J gene is TRBJ2-1, the V gene TRBV5-1; either TRBD1 or TRBD2 may fit D (6 bases each). The CDR3 has 13 amino acids. The germline V and J ends were trimmed by 0 bases and 8 bases, with 9 bases remaining between them. Looked up from germline, CDR1 is SGHRS and CDR2 is YFSETQ. CDR3 coding DNA: TGCGCCAGCAGCTTGGAGGGGGACTATGAGCAGTTCTTC. It is translated as CASSLEGDYEQFF.

Ten or more counts support this clonotype. The chain links TRBV7-9 to TRBJ1-1; D remains ambiguous. V lost 0 bases to trimming and J lost 2 bases, with 4 bases between them. Germline-derived CDR1 and CDR2 are SEHNR and FQNEAQ (reference sequence). This CDR3 contains 13 residues. The chain's CDR3 is CASSLAANTEAFF. Here the CDR3 DNA reads TGTGCCAGCAGCTTAGCGGCTAACACTGAAGCTTTCTTT.

Many counts were recorded for this clonotype. This chain links TRBV7-6 with TRBJ2-2; tentatively, D is TRBD1 (5 bases). The CDR3 contains 15 residues. Trimming shortened V by 2 bases and J by 8 bases, and 15 bases separated the two germline ends. Germline V gene data show CDR1 as SGHVS and CDR2 as FNYEAQ. The CDR3 DNA follows: TGTGCCAGCAGCTTAAAAATAACTGGGGCGGGGGAGCTGTTTTTT. Its translation: CASSLKITGAGELFF.

This clonotype was seen only a few times. The chain links TRBV6-1 to TRBJ1-3, with D unclear. The CDR3 totals 17 residues. Germline CDR1 MNHNS, CDR2 SASEGT. V lost 7 bases and J 2 bases, leaving 21 bases between the germline ends. The CDR3 DNA follows: TGTGCCAGCAACTCCTGGCCCCGGGGAGAGGCTGGAAACACCATATATTTT. Amino acids: CASNSWPRGEAGNTIYF.

The chain employs TRBV6-6 and TRBJ1-4, with D unclear. CDR3 length: 15 amino acids. From germline, CDR1 is MNHNY and CDR2 SVGAGI (reference sequence). Trimming took 4 bases from V and 5 from J, leaving 14 bases between them. The CDR3 nucleotides are TGTGCCAGCAGTTCTTACCCAGGCGACAATGAAAAACTGTTTTTT. This translates into CASSSYPGDNEKLFF.

The rearrangement joins TRBV2 to TRBJ2-4; D gene ambiguous. Germline values: CDR1 SNHLY, CDR2 FYNNEI. The V end lost 6 bases, the J end lost 0 bases, and 9 bases lay between the germline ends. The CDR3 extends over 14 amino acids. CDR3 nucleotide sequence: TGTGCCAGCAGGCTGACCATAGCCAAAAACATTCAGTACTTC. Its translation: CASRLTIAKNIQYF. The variable domain in full, with the rest retrieved from reference TRBV2 and TRBJ2-4, is EPEVTQTPSHQVTQMGQEVILRCVPISNHLYFYWYRQILGQKVEFLVSFYNNEISEKSEIFDDQFSVERPDGSNFTLKIRSTKLEDSAMYFCASRLTIAKNIQYFGAGTRLSVL.

V usage is TRBV27 and J usage is TRBJ2-5; D perhaps matches TRBD2 (7 bases). V lost 2 bases, J lost 4 bases, and 11 bases lay in between. The CDR3 has 14 amino acids. The germline gives CDR1 MNHEY, CDR2 SMNVEV (reference sequence). CDR3 residues: CASSLIGGGETQYF. The CDR3 nucleotides are TGTGCCAGCAGTTTAATAGGGGGGGGAGAGACCCAGTACTTC.

This clonotype was seen repeatedly, ten times or more. The CDR3 loop is CASSQVATGNLWYEQYF. In DNA, the CDR3 is TGCGCCAGCAGCCAAGTCGCGACAGGGAATCTTTGGTACGAGCAGTACTTC. The chain is built from TRBV4-3 and TRBJ2-7; TRBD1 agrees at 7 bases. This CDR3 contains 17 residues. J gave up 4 bases and V 1 base, and 13 bases lay outside the gene matches. Germline CDR1 is LGHNA and CDR2 is YSLEER.

The chain joins TRBV6-1 to TRBJ2-4; 8 nucleotides agree with TRBD1. V was clipped by 5 bases and J by 4 bases; unmatched bases: 10. The CDR3 spans 16 residues. Looked up from germline, CDR1 is MNHNS and CDR2 is SASEGT. The chain's CDR3 is CASSLARGRAKNIQYF. CDR3 bases: TGTGCCAGCAGTCTGGCCAGGGGGCGAGCGAAAAACATTCAGTACTTC.

The table lists this clonotype with a few counts. The V call is TRBV18, the J call TRBJ2-7; D could derive from TRBD1 or TRBD2 (5 bases each). CDR3 length: 13 amino acids. Germline loops: CDR1 KGHSH, CDR2 LQKENI. V lost 2 bases, J lost 4 bases, and 9 bases lay in between. CDR3 region: CASSPAGSYEQYF. CDR3 nucleotides: TGTGCCAGCTCACCAGCAGGGAGTTACGAGCAGTACTTC.

Concerning this clonotype: One end of the junction does not line up with germline, which may come from a read error. This chain connects TRBV20-1 to TRBJ1-4, with a weak D call TRBD1 (6 bases). This CDR3 contains 15 residues. Germline V gene sequence: CDR1 DFQATT, CDR2 SNEGSKA (reference sequence). Here the CDR3 DNA reads TGCAGTGCTAGAGATTCTACGGACAGTGGTGAAAAACTGCTTTTT. It is translated as CSARDSTDSGEKLLF.

This clonotype was seen more than once but under ten times. This chain uses TRBV2 with TRBJ2-5; the D gene is possibly TRBD2 (5 bases). Germline V gene data show CDR1 as SNHLY and CDR2 as FYNNEI. Deletions cut 3 bases from V and 5 bases from J, with 13 bases between. The CDR3 has 14 amino acids. The CDR3 coding sequence is TGTGCCAGCAGTGAGACCGCCCGCGGGGAGACCCAGTACTTC. Translating gives CASSETARGETQYF.

This clonotype was detected only a few times. The V gene is TRBV10-3, the J gene TRBJ2-1; D is ambiguous. Germline CDR1 is ENHRY and CDR2 is SYGVKD. Trimming cost V 3 bases and J 8 bases, with 17 bases left between them. The CDR3 is made up of 15 amino acids. CDR3 amino acids: CAISDARVTGDEQFF. The DNA for the CDR3 is TGTGCCATCAGTGATGCCCGGGTCACGGGCGATGAGCAGTTCTTC.

This clonotype turned up a few times. V gene TRBV30 combines with J gene TRBJ1-2; 9 bases agree with TRBD1. The CDR3 totals 14 residues. Germline CDR1 and CDR2: GTSNPN and SVGIG (reference sequence). Germline trimming cut 0 bases from V and 3 bases from J; bases unmatched to any gene: 2. This CDR3 reads CAWSVRTGDYGYTF. DNA of the CDR3: TGTGCCTGGAGTGTACGGACAGGGGACTATGGCTACACCTTC. Full variable domain (outside the CDR3, taken from reference TRBV30 and TRBJ1-2): SQTIHQWPATLVQPVGSPLSLECTVEGTSNPNLYWYRQAAGRGLQLLFYSVGIGQISSEVPQNLSASRPQDRQFILSSKKLLLSDSGFYLCAWSVRTGDYGYTFGSGTRLTVV.

The chain employs TRBV2 and TRBJ1-1; no firm D call. This CDR3 spans 14 amino acids. Trimming stripped 2 bases from V and 1 base from J, with 8 bases between. Looked up from germline, CDR1 is SNHLY and CDR2 is FYNNEI. CDR3 coding DNA: TGTGCCAGCAGTGAAAGAACGGAGAACACTGAAGCTTTCTTT. Translating it yields CASSERTENTEAFF.

This clonotype was counted a few times. The V gene is TRBV27, the J gene TRBJ2-5; 10 bases agree with TRBD1. This CDR3 is 17 amino acids long. Germline-derived CDR1 and CDR2 are MNHEY and SMNVEV (reference sequence). With V trimmed by 5 bases and J by 4 bases, 13 bases remained unmatched. The CDR3 region is CASSPRAGTGVGETQYF. DNA of the CDR3: TGTGCCAGCAGTCCTCGCGCCGGGACAGGGGTGGGAGAGACCCAGTACTTC.

The rearrangement joins TRBV29-1 to TRBJ1-3; D gene unclear. Trimming removed 4 bases at V and 1 base at J, with 5 bases between. Germline lookup yields CDR1 SQVTM and CDR2 ANQGSEA. This CDR3 spans 12 amino acids. This chain's CDR3 is CSVVGSGNTIYF. In DNA, the CDR3 is TGCAGCGTTGTAGGTTCTGGAAACACCATATATTTT.

The chain joins TRBV20-1 to TRBJ2-5, with a weak D call TRBD1 (6 bases). V was pared by 1 base and J by 5 bases, with 14 bases between. From germline, CDR1 is DFQATT and CDR2 SNEGSKA (reference sequence). The CDR3 covers 14 residues. The CDR3 nucleotides read TGCAGTGCTAGAGTAGGGGGACCAGAGGAGACCCAGTACTTC. Its protein is CSARVGGPEETQYF.

This clonotype was recorded at least ten times. At one boundary the junction diverges from the germline segment, which might be a read error. The V and J genes are TRBV27 and TRBJ2-7, with 11 bases identical to TRBD2. Germline CDR1 MNHEY, CDR2 SMNVEV (reference sequence). This CDR3 region has 14 residues. CDR3 DNA: TGTGCCAGCACGACCACTAGCGGGAGTTACGAGCAGTACTTT. This gives the protein CASTTTSGSYEQYF.

With regard to this clonotype: Since a much larger clone is just one base distant, this may be a read error. The chain carries TRBV20-1 and TRBJ1-1; 7 bases are a match to TRBD1. CDR3 length: 14 residues. Germline CDR1 and CDR2: DFQATT and SNEGSKA (reference sequence). The CDR3 sequence is CRARQGSNPTEAFF. CDR3 sequence (DNA): TGCCGTGCTAGACAGGGTTCTAATCCCACTGAAGCTTTCTTT.

Many counts were recorded for this clonotype. This chain joins TRBV5-1 and TRBJ1-2; 7 positions match TRBD1. Germline-derived CDR1 and CDR2 are SGHRS and YFSETQ. V lost 1 base to trimming and J lost 8 bases; unmatched junction nucleotides: 5. This CDR3 is 13 amino acids long. In DNA form, the CDR3 reads TGCGCCAGCAGCTTGAGACAGGGCGAGGGCTACACCTTC. This encodes CASSLRQGEGYTF.

This clonotype appeared a single time. The chain couples TRBV19 to TRBJ1-4; D is perhaps TRBD1 (5 bases). This CDR3 region has 15 residues. The germline gives CDR1 LNHDA, CDR2 SQIVND (reference sequence). V lost 5 bases, J lost 5 bases, and 15 bases lay in between. CDR3 residues: CASSPGTAENEKLFF. CDR3 sequence (DNA): TGTGCCAGTAGTCCCGGGACGGCCGAAAATGAAAAACTGTTTTTT.

This clonotype was seen at least ten times. This chain connects TRBV20-1 to TRBJ2-3; D possibly corresponds to TRBD2 (6 bases). The V gene lost 5 bases and the J gene lost 0 bases, with 12 bases spanning the gap. This CDR3 is 14 amino acids long. In germline, CDR1 is DFQATT, CDR2 SNEGSKA (reference sequence). The CDR3 loop reads CSAQLGGSTDTQYF. For the CDR3, the DNA is TGCAGTGCTCAGTTGGGGGGAAGCACAGATACGCAGTATTTT.

This chain links TRBV2 with TRBJ1-1; unclear D gene. Germline V CDR1 and CDR2: SNHLY, FYNNEI. The CDR3 length is 11 residues. The V gene lost 2 bases and the J gene lost 8 bases, with 6 bases spanning the gap. CDR3 in DNA: TGTGCCAGCAGTGAACTGTTCGAAGCTTTCTTT. As protein: CASSELFEAFF.

This clonotype was counted ten times or more. CDR3 nucleotides: TGTGCCTGGAGTGTACCTGGCTCCTACAATGAGCAGTTCTTC. Amino acid sequence: CAWSVPGSYNEQFF. The chain couples TRBV30 to TRBJ2-1; the D is unclear. Germline V gene data show CDR1 as GTSNPN and CDR2 as SVGIG (reference sequence). The V end lost 0 bases, the J end lost 0 bases, and 6 bases lay between the germline ends. This CDR3 spans 14 amino acids.

This clonotype was seen at least ten times. This chain joins TRBV6-1 and TRBJ1-1; 7 nucleotides line up with TRBD1. Germline values: CDR1 MNHNS, CDR2 SASEGT. The trim removed 6 bases at V and 11 bases at J, leaving 12 bases unmatched. The CDR3 is made up of 13 amino acids. In DNA form, the CDR3 reads TGTGCCAGCAGCGATGGACAGGCCGGCATGGCTTTCTTT. Protein product: CASSDGQAGMAFF.